The 22 T cell receptor beta chains below all came from one sample that was sequenced in a study of a mutant IDH1 vaccine in newly diagnosed glioma. Sample time point: baseline, week 1 (first vaccination visit). The treatment: pre-vaccination baseline after standard-of-care therapy. Method: immunoSEQ multiplex PCR; TCRdb's copy keeps in-frame clones and lacks some. This table holds approximately 25,000 clones, 93% found once. The sequencing here drew on PBMCs, taken from a glioma patient treated with radiotherapy, temozolomide or both. The receptors stem from a man aged 35-49 years with glioma.

The chain employs TRBV11-2 and TRBJ1-1; 9 bases are shared with TRBD1. The length of the CDR3 is 14 residues. V lost 4 bases to trimming and J lost 4 bases; unmatched junction nucleotides: 4. Germline CDR1 and CDR2: SGHAT and FQNNGV. For the CDR3, the DNA is TGTGCCAGCAGCTGGGGGACAGGGTTCACTGAAGCTTTCTTT. It yields the protein CASSWGTGFTEAFF. Full variable domain (missing parts from reference TRBV11-2 and TRBJ1-1): EAGVAQSPRYKIIEKRQSVAFWCNPISGHATLYWYQQILGQGPKLLIQFQNNGVVDDSQLPKDRFSAERLKGVDSTLKIQPAKLEDSAVYLCASSWGTGFTEAFFGQGTRLTVV.

The rearrangement links TRBV2 to TRBJ2-7; maybe TRBD1 (6 bases). Trimming removed 11 bases from V and 4 bases from J, with 15 bases in between. Germline V gene data show CDR1 as SNHLY and CDR2 as FYNNEI. The CDR3 has 12 residues. The CDR3 sequence is CAGGSVWYEQYF. The CDR3 DNA sequence: TGTGCCGGGGGCTCGGTGTGGTACGAGCAGTACTTC.

V is TRBV2 and J is TRBJ1-1; tentative D call: TRBD1 (5 bases). Trimming left V 6 bases short and J 4 bases short, with 12 bases between. This CDR3 has 13 residues. Germline CDR1 SNHLY, CDR2 FYNNEI. CDR3 in amino acids: CASRSSGGTEAFF. Written as DNA, the CDR3 is TGTGCCAGCAGGAGTTCGGGGGGCACTGAAGCTTTCTTT.

The V gene is TRBV5-5, the J gene TRBJ1-5; the D gene is possibly TRBD1 (6 bases). The length of the CDR3 is 14 residues. The germline V and J ends were trimmed by 0 bases and 10 bases, with 14 bases remaining between them. Germline V CDR1 and CDR2: SGHKS, YYEKEE (reference sequence). CDR3 DNA: TGTGCCAGCAGCTTGGAGGTCAGGGGAGCCCCCCAGCATTTT. Translated: CASSLEVRGAPQHF.

The chain employs TRBV27 and TRBJ1-5, with D possibly matching TRBD1 (5 bases). In germline, CDR1 is MNHEY, CDR2 SMNVEV (reference sequence). This CDR3 has 14 amino acids. The V gene lost 3 bases and the J gene lost 4 bases, with 10 bases spanning the gap. In DNA, the CDR3 is TGTGCCAGCAGTTTCATCGGGGCGAATCAGCCCCAGCATTTT. Residues: CASSFIGANQPQHF.

The CDR3 sequence is CASSSATGGNQPQHF. The CDR3 coding sequence is TGTGCCAGCAGTTCGGCGACAGGGGGCAATCAGCCCCAGCATTTT. This chain joins TRBV28 and TRBJ1-5; 8 bases are shared with TRBD1. J lost 2 bases, V lost 4 bases, and 4 bases had no gene match. Looked up from germline, CDR1 is MDHEN and CDR2 is SYDVKM. The CDR3 extends over 15 amino acids.

The V call is TRBV7-9, the J call TRBJ2-5; 12 bases map to TRBD1. Losses at the gene ends were 4 bases for V and 6 bases for J; bases not matched to a gene: 6. The CDR3 is 15 residues long. Looked up from germline, CDR1 is SEHNR and CDR2 is FQNEAQ (reference sequence). The CDR3 region has the DNA TGTGCCAGCAGCTCCCGGGACAGGGGGCCGCAGACCCAGTACTTC. Protein product: CASSSRDRGPQTQYF.

This clone was seen a single time. The J gene is TRBJ1-3, the V gene TRBV12-5; D gene uncertain. This CDR3 has 14 residues. The V gene lost 2 bases and the J gene lost 4 bases, with 9 bases spanning the gap. The germline V gene has CDR1 LGHNT and CDR2 FRNRAP. The CDR3, as DNA: TGTGCTAGTGGTTTGATGGGGTTAGGAAACACCATATATTTT. Amino acids: CASGLMGLGNTIYF.

This clone was found a few times. The J gene is TRBJ2-6, the V gene TRBV6-5; perhaps TRBD1 as D (6 bases). Per the germline V gene, CDR1 is MNHEY and CDR2 is SVGAGI. With 8 bases removed from V and 4 bases from J, the gap between germline ends came to 15 bases. The CDR3 length is 15 residues. Here the CDR3 DNA reads TGTGCCAGCGGCCAACAGGGTTCCGGGGCCAACGTCCTGACTTTC. Translated, it gives CASGQQGSGANVLTF.

The rearrangement joins TRBV5-4 to TRBJ2-3; no clear D gene. Germline CDR1 and CDR2: SGHNT and YYREEE (reference sequence). CDR3 length equals 12 residues. CDR3 DNA: TGTGCGGTGGGGTCCGGCACAGATACGCAGTATTTT. It translates to CAVGSGTDTQYF.

V and J are TRBV6-4 and TRBJ2-3, with a tentative D call TRBD1 (7 bases). The germline CDR1 and CDR2 sequences are MRHNA and SNTAGT. V lost 5 bases and J 7 bases, leaving 13 bases between the germline ends. This CDR3 contains 13 residues. As DNA, the CDR3 is TGTGCCAGCAGTAACCAGGGGGGCCATACGCAGTATTTT. Translation gives CASSNQGGHTQYF.

This chain joins TRBV6-5 and TRBJ1-2, with no clear D. There are 13 residues in the CDR3. Germline CDR1 is MNHEY and CDR2 is SVGAGI. V was clipped by 0 bases and J by 8 bases, with 10 bases between them. The CDR3 loop reads CASSYSRGSGYTF. CDR3 coding DNA: TGTGCCAGCAGTTACTCGAGAGGGAGCGGCTACACCTTC.

This chain uses TRBV7-9 with TRBJ2-1; TRBD2 agrees at 10 bases. This CDR3 comprises 16 residues. The germline gives CDR1 SEHNR, CDR2 FQNEAQ (reference sequence). The V gene end was trimmed by 5 bases and the J gene end by 5 bases; junction bases not matched to a gene: 9. The CDR3 loop reads CASSTIGGLANNEQFF. For the CDR3, the DNA is TGTGCCAGCAGCACCATAGGGGGACTAGCGAACAATGAGCAGTTCTTC.

The rearrangement links TRBV29-1 to TRBJ2-5; 16 bases fit TRBD2. With 6 bases clipped from V and 4 bases from J, the junction kept 5 bases outside the gene matches. The CDR3 contains 15 residues. Germline-derived CDR1 and CDR2 are SQVTM and ANQGSEA. CDR3: CSVQGTSGGGETQYF. The CDR3, as DNA: TGCAGCGTCCAAGGGACTAGCGGGGGGGGAGAGACCCAGTACTTC.

This chain uses TRBV27 with TRBJ2-1, with a possible D match to TRBD2 (7 bases). The germline V gene encodes CDR1 MNHEY and CDR2 SMNVEV (reference sequence). CDR3 length: 15 amino acids. V gave up 3 bases and J gave up 3 bases, with 12 bases separating them. The CDR3 DNA reads TGTGCCAGCAGTTTTTTAGGGGGGGGCTACAATGAGCAGTTCTTC. Amino acid sequence: CASSFLGGGYNEQFF.

The V gene is TRBV5-6, the J gene TRBJ2-3; D gene unclear. V gave up 7 bases and J gave up 1 base, with 13 bases separating them. The CDR3 consists of 14 residues. In germline, CDR1 is SGHDT, CDR2 YYEEEE. The CDR3 spells CASGRSGGTDTQYF. CDR3 bases: TGTGCCAGCGGAAGGTCTGGGGGCACAGATACGCAGTATTTT.

The genes are TRBV5-1 and TRBJ2-1; 9 positions match TRBD1. The CDR3 loop spans 16 amino acids. The germline V gene has CDR1 SGHRS and CDR2 YFSETQ. J gave up 1 base and V 3 bases, and 5 bases lay outside the gene matches. CDR3 coding DNA: TGCGCCAGCAGCTCCTCACAGGGGGCGTCCTACAATGAGCAGTTCTTC. It codes for CASSSSQGASYNEQFF.

The chain links TRBV7-8 to TRBJ1-2; 7 bases fit TRBD1. Per the germline V gene, CDR1 is SGHVS and CDR2 is FQNEAQ. Losses at the gene ends were 5 bases for V and 6 bases for J; bases not matched to a gene: 18. The CDR3 totals 17 residues. In DNA, the CDR3 is TGTGCCAGCAGCCAGGACAGGATGAAGGATGGGGTAGATGGCTACACCTTC. Its translation: CASSQDRMKDGVDGYTF.

V usage is TRBV5-1 and J usage is TRBJ2-3; TRBD2 aligns across 9 bases. This CDR3 is built from 17 residues. With 1 base clipped from V and 6 bases from J, the junction kept 12 bases outside the gene matches. Per germline, CDR1 SGHRS and CDR2 YFSETQ. The CDR3 spells CASSLIPLAGEGDTQYF. Written as DNA, the CDR3 is TGCGCCAGCAGCTTGATCCCCTTAGCGGGGGAAGGGGATACGCAGTATTTT.

This rearrangement joins TRBV7-8 to TRBJ2-1; 10 bases map to TRBD2. Trimming took 5 bases from V and 8 from J; bases not matched to a gene: 15. The CDR3 consists of 17 residues. The germline V gene has CDR1 SGHVS and CDR2 FQNEAQ. The CDR3 DNA sequence: TGTGCCAGCAGCCCAGAAGCGGGAGGGATTATCTTGGATGAGCAGTTCTTC. This encodes CASSPEAGGIILDEQFF.

The chain joins TRBV6-1 to TRBJ2-3, with D possibly called TRBD1 or TRBD2 (5 bases each). Germline CDR1 is MNHNS and CDR2 is SASEGT. The CDR3 is 15 amino acids. Trimming shortened V by 3 bases and J by 3 bases, and 13 bases separated the two germline ends. The CDR3 sequence is CASSDIGGATDTQYF. Written as DNA, the CDR3 is TGTGCCAGCAGTGACATTGGGGGAGCAACAGATACGCAGTATTTT.

The gene calls are TRBV28 and TRBJ1-4, with 8 bases aligning to TRBD1. Germline-derived CDR1 and CDR2 are MDHEN and SYDVKM. V lost 3 bases and J lost 1; bases outside the gene matches: 4. CDR3 length equals 16 residues. The chain's CDR3 is CASSFAGQGTNEKLFF. The CDR3 DNA is TGTGCCAGCAGTTTCGCCGGACAGGGAACTAATGAAAAACTGTTTTTT.